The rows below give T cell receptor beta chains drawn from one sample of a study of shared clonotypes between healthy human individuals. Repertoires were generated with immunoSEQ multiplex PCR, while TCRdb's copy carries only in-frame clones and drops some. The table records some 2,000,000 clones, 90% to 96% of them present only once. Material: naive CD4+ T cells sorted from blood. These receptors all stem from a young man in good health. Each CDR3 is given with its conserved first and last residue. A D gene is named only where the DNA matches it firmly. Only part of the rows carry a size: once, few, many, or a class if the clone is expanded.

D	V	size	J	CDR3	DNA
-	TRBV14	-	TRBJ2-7	CASSLMYSYEQYF	TGTGCCAGCAGCCTAATGTACTCCTACGAGCAGTACTTC
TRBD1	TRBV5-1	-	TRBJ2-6	CASSLDRGAGANVLTF	TGCGCCAGCAGTCTGGACAGGGGGGCCGGGGCCAACGTCCTGACTTTC
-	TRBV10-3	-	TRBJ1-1	CAITGSNTEAFF	TGTGCCATCACAGGGTCGAACACTGAAGCTTTCTTT
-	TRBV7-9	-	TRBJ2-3	CASSLVRGFTDTQYF	TGTGCCAGCAGCTTGGTTAGGGGTTTTACAGATACGCAGTATTTT
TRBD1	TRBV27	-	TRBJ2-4	CASSLTGANIQYF	TGTGCCAGCAGTTTGACAGGGGCGAACATTCAGTACTTC
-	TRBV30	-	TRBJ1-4	CAWSATGRLGEKLFF	TGTGCCTGGAGTGCCACAGGGCGTTTAGGGGAAAAACTGTTTTTT
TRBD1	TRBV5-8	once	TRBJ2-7	CASSLEAGGTYEQYF	TGTGCCAGCAGCTTGGAGGCAGGGGGAACCTACGAGCAGTACTTC
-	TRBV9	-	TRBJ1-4	CASSPTGGQNEKLFF	TGTGCCAGCAGCCCAACGGGGGGCCAGAATGAAAAACTGTTTTTT
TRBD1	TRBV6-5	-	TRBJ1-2	CASSFRDRGNYGYTF	TGTGCCAGCAGTTTCCGGGACAGGGGTAACTATGGCTACACCTTC
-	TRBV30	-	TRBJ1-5	CAWSGGPGQPQHF	TGTGCCTGGAGTGGGGGGCCGGGTCAGCCCCAGCATTTT
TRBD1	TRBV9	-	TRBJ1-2	CASSAGGQNYGYTF	TGTGCCAGCAGCGCAGGGGGGCAGAACTATGGCTACACCTTC
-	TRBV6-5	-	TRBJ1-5	CASSPGSGNQPQHF	TGTGCCAGCAGTCCAGGGTCCGGGAATCAGCCCCAGCATTTT
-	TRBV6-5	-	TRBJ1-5	CASSYFSGAGNQPQHF	TGTGCCAGCAGTTACTTCTCCGGGGCAGGCAATCAGCCCCAGCATTTT
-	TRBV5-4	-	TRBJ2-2	CASSSAKNTGELFF	TGTGCCAGCAGTTCCGCAAAAAACACCGGGGAGCTGTTTTTT
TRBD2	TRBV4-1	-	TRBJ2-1	CASSLERGNSYNEQFF	TGCGCCAGCAGCCTCGAGCGGGGGAACTCCTACAATGAGCAGTTCTTC
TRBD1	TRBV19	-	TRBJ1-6	CASSTQGGNSPLHF	TGTGCCAGTAGCACCCAGGGGGGAAATTCACCCCTCCACTTT
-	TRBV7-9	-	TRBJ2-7	CASSLAAGNEQYF	TGTGCCAGCAGCTTAGCGGCGGGAAACGAGCAGTACTTC
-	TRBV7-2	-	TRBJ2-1	CASSLKGNSLGEQFF	TGTGCCAGCAGCTTAAAGGGGAATTCCTTGGGTGAGCAGTTCTTC
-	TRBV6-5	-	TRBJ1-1	CASSYRARGTEAFF	TGTGCCAGCAGTTACCGGGCCCGGGGCACTGAAGCTTTCTTT
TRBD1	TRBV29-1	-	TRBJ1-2	CSVQGDAGVHYGYTF	TGCAGCGTTCAGGGGGACGCCGGGGTCCACTATGGCTACACCTTC
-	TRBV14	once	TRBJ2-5	CASSQISVAGTQYF	TGTGCCAGCAGCCAGATCTCGGTAGCCGGGACCCAGTACTTC
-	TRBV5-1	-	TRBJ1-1	CASSFSPRENTEAFF	TGCGCCAGCAGCTTCTCCCCCCGGGAAAACACTGAAGCTTTCTTT
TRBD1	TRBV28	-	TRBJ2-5	CASTSGTGGETQYF	TGTGCCAGCACCTCCGGGACAGGGGGAGAGACCCAGTACTTC